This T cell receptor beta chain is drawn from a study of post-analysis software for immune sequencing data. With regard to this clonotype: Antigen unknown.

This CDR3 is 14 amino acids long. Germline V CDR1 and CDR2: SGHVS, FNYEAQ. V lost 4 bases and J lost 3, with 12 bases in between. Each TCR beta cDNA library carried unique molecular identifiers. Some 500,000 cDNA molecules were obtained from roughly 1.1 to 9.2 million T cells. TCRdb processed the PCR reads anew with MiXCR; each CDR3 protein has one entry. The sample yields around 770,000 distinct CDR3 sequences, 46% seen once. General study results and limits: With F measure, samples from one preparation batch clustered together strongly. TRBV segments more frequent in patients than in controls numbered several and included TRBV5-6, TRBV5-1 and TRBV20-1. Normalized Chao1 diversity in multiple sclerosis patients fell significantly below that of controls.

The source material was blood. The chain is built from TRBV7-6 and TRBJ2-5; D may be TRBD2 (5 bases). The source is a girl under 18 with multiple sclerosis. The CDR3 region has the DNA TGTGCCAGCAGCTGGACTTGGCGGGAAGAGACCCAGTACTTC. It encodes CASSWTWREETQYF. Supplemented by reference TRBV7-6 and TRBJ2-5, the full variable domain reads GAGVSQSPRYKVTKRGQDVALRCDPISGHVSLYWYRQALGQGPEFLTYFNYEAQQDKSGLPNDRFSAERPEGSISTLTIQRTEQRDSAMYRCASSWTWREETQYFGPGTRLLVL.